Below, 18 T cell receptor beta chains from the same sample are listed, as sequenced in a study of type 1 and type 2 diabetes patients. Amplification started from genomic DNA. Amplification of the beta chain CDR3 used 30 forward and 13 reverse multiplex primers. TCRdb redid the calling of the multiplex PCR reads with MiXCR, one entry per CDR3 protein. The sample lists fewer than 350,000 distinct CDR3 sequences, 45% to 60% occurring once. The sample taken for sequencing was peripheral blood mononuclear cells (PBMCs). The source is a young man with type 2 diabetes.

This clonotype appeared a single time. The V and J genes are TRBV5-1 and TRBJ2-5, with 10 bases lining up with TRBD2. The J call may be faulty, since TRBJ2-1 better matches the DNA end. The CDR3 sequence is 20 residues long. The germline V gene has CDR1 SGHRS and CDR2 YFSETQ. Here the CDR3 DNA reads TGCGCCAGCAGCTTGGACGTTTGGGGTAGCGGGGGGAATGTTAGTGGTGAGCAGTTCTTC. It is translated as CASSLDVWGSGGNVSGEQFF.

With regard to this clonotype: The conserved phenylalanine or tryptophan is not found at the CDR3 terminus, so this likely reflects a read error. The chain combines TRBV19 with TRBJ1-6; D may be TRBD1 (6 bases). Germline CDR1 LNHDA, CDR2 SQIVND (reference sequence). The CDR3 is made up of 13 amino acids. CDR3 sequence reads: CASQTNRDSPLHL. The CDR3 nucleotides are TGCGCCAGCCAAACAAACAGGGACTCACCCCTCCACCTT.

The V call is TRBV29-1, the J call TRBJ1-2, with a possible D match to TRBD1 (6 bases). Germline assignment: CDR1 SQVTM and CDR2 ANQGSEA. This CDR3 is 10 amino acids long. V was trimmed by 6 bases and J by 12 bases, leaving 14 bases between them. Here the CDR3 DNA reads TGCAGCGTAGGGGACACGGGTAACACCTTC. Translating it yields CSVGDTGNTF.

This sequence joins TRBV6-1 and TRBJ1-5; 8 nucleotides align to TRBD1. The CDR3 sequence is 14 residues long. V was pared by 4 bases and J by 3 bases, with 2 bases of the junction left unmatched. From germline, CDR1 is MNHNS and CDR2 SASEGT. The CDR3 DNA is TGTGCCAGCAGTGGGACAGGGCACAATCAGCCCCAGCATTTT. It codes for CASSGTGHNQPQHF.

This clonotype was seen more than once but under ten times. The gene calls are TRBV7-2 and TRBJ2-3; D not certain. The germline V and J ends were trimmed by 3 bases and 6 bases, with 13 bases remaining between them. The CDR3 contains 14 residues. CDR1 and CDR2 (germline): SGHTA, FQGNSA. The CDR3 is CASSFGLGRDTQYF. The DNA of the CDR3 is TGTGCCAGCAGCTTCGGCCTGGGTAGGGATACGCAGTATTTT.

The CDR3 nucleotides read TGCGCCAGCAGCCAACAGGGTAATGAGCAGTTCTTC. It encodes CASSQQGNEQFF. The chain employs TRBV5-1 and TRBJ2-1; perhaps TRBD1 as D (6 bases). With 4 bases removed from V and 7 bases from J, the gap between germline ends came to 9 bases. Germline CDR1 reads SGHRS; CDR2 reads YFSETQ. The CDR3 runs to 12 residues.

The chain is built from TRBV5-1 and TRBJ2-1, with D possibly being TRBD2 (6 bases). The CDR3 is 16 amino acids. V was pared by 7 bases and J by 8 bases, with 25 bases between. CDR1 and CDR2 (germline): SGHRS, YFSETQ. For the CDR3, the DNA is TGCGCCAGCGGTCTGTCGGGGGTCCGCCGAGACCATGAGCAGTTCTTC. Protein: CASGLSGVRRDHEQFF.

J is TRBJ2-7 and V is TRBV9, with 11 positions matching TRBD1. CDR1 and CDR2 (germline): SGDLS, YYNGEE. The CDR3 sequence is 14 residues long. V lost 4 bases to trimming and J lost 4 bases; unmatched junction nucleotides: 4. CDR3 residues: CASSRDRGIYEQYF. In DNA form, the CDR3 reads TGTGCCAGCAGCAGGGACAGGGGGATATACGAGCAGTACTTC.

CDR3 DNA: TGTGCCAGCAGTGCTGGGGACACCGGGGAGCTGTTTTTT. Residues: CASSAGDTGELFF. The V call is TRBV6-1, the J call TRBJ2-2, with D hard to call. This CDR3 spans 13 amino acids. V gave up 4 bases and J gave up 3 bases, with 6 bases separating them. The germline V gene has CDR1 MNHNS and CDR2 SASEGT.

This clonotype was picked up a small number of times. The chain employs TRBV7-2 and TRBJ1-6; possible D gene TRBD1, 5 bases. Trimming shortened V by 1 base and J by 10 bases, and 14 bases separated the two germline ends. Germline assignment: CDR1 SGHTA and CDR2 FQGNSA. This CDR3 region has 15 residues. The CDR3 DNA reads TGTGCCAGCAGCTTAGACGGGCAGGGAAGCTCACCCCTCCACTTT. Its protein is CASSLDGQGSSPLHF.

Notes on this clonotype: This is likely a read error, given that the CDR3 carries no conserved phenylalanine or tryptophan at its end. The chain recombines TRBV19 with TRBJ1-5; the D gene is possibly TRBD1 (5 bases). The germline V gene has CDR1 LNHDA and CDR2 SQIVND (reference sequence). Trimming took off 5 bases at V and 6 bases at J, with 11 bases between the two ends. This CDR3 has 13 residues. The CDR3 nucleotides are TGTGCCAGTAGTTCGGCAAGGGGTCAGCCCCAGCATTCT. Amino acid sequence: CASSSARGQPQHS.

The rearrangement uses TRBV20-1 and TRBJ1-4, with D maybe TRBD1 (5 bases). The CDR3 runs to 13 residues. Deletions cut 6 bases from V and 4 bases from J, with 12 bases between. CDR1 is DFQATT, CDR2 SNEGSKA, per germline (reference sequence). The CDR3 loop reads CSAPVGGNEKLFF. The CDR3 nucleotides read TGCAGTGCACCCGTTGGGGGTAATGAAAAACTGTTTTTT.

This clonotype came up a few times. The DNA for the CDR3 is TGTGCCAGCAGCCAAGAATATGAGCAGTTCTTC. As protein: CASSQEYEQFF. The rearrangement joins TRBV14 to TRBJ2-1; D remains ambiguous. Trimming took off 0 bases at V and 8 bases at J, with 2 bases between the two ends. The germline gives CDR1 SGHDN, CDR2 FVKESK. The CDR3 sequence is 11 residues long.

This clonotype was detected only once. This chain uses TRBV24-1 with TRBJ1-1, with D hard to call. The CDR3 is 11 residues long. The V end was cut by 12 bases, the J end by 5 bases, with 12 bases between. The germline CDR1 and CDR2 sequences are KGHDR and SFDVKD. Written as DNA, the CDR3 is TGTGCCTCGATGTCTGGGACTGAAGCTTTCTTT. This gives the protein CASMSGTEAFF.

The rearrangement links TRBV13 to TRBJ1-3; a possible D gene is TRBD1 (6 bases). Trimming shortened V by 5 bases and J by 4 bases, and 12 bases separated the two germline ends. CDR3 length: 14 residues. Germline V CDR1 and CDR2: PRHDT, FYEKMQ (reference sequence). DNA for the CDR3: TGTGCCAGCAGCCTTCACAGGGCGGGAAACACCATATATTTT. Translating gives CASSLHRAGNTIYF.

This chain joins TRBV7-2 and TRBJ1-1; tentatively, D is TRBD1 (5 bases). Trimming took 4 bases from V and 1 from J, leaving 10 bases between them. This CDR3 has 14 residues. The germline gives CDR1 SGHTA, CDR2 FQGNSA. CDR3: CASSYLGGNTEAFF. As DNA, the CDR3 is TGTGCCAGCAGCTACCTTGGGGGGAACACTGAAGCTTTCTTT.

This clonotype was detected only once. The chain links TRBV18 to TRBJ2-7; 7 bases fit TRBD2. This CDR3 is built from 16 residues. Germline CDR1 and CDR2: KGHSH and LQKENI. V lost 3 bases, J lost 6 bases, and 14 bases stayed unmatched. For the CDR3, the DNA is TGTGCCAGCTCACCCGGGGTGACTAGCCTTGTAGGCGAGCAGTACTTC. Translated, it gives CASSPGVTSLVGEQYF.

The chain has TRBV15 and TRBJ1-1; D not resolved. Trimming left V 1 base short and J 0 bases short, with 6 bases between. This CDR3 comprises 14 residues. Germline-derived CDR1 and CDR2 are LNHNV and YYDKDF (reference sequence). In nucleotides, the CDR3 is TGTGCCACCAGCAGAGGGCAGATGAACACTGAAGCTTTCTTT. It yields the protein CATSRGQMNTEAFF.